This T cell receptor beta chain was profiled in a study of OX40 agonist ivuxolimab in advanced cancers. Whole-study context: It was ivuxolimab, an agonistic anti-OX40 (CD134) antibody, that patients were treated with. Study results and limitations: Partial responders treated at 0.1-3.0 mg/kg exhibited clonal expansion among the lowest measured.

Comment on this clone: The antigen is not known.

There are 13 residues in the CDR3. The germline gives CDR1 SGHAT, CDR2 FQNNGV. V was shortened by 5 bases and J by 3 bases, with 9 bases between the two germline ends. The data were produced by immunoSEQ multiplex PCR, yet TCRdb's version contains in-frame clones alone and is incomplete. In the table there are 34,000 or so clones, roughly 79% of which are singletons. The sequencing used CD4+ or CD8+ T cells sorted from blood, collected in a trial of the OX40 agonist ivuxolimab. This TCR was sampled from an adult with an advanced solid tumor such as melanoma, head and neck, liver or kidney cancer. The chain recombines TRBV11-2 with TRBJ2-3; tentative D call: TRBD2 (6 bases). DNA for the CDR3: TGTGCCAGCAGCACCGGACTAACAGATACGCAGTATTTT. Translation gives CASSTGLTDTQYF.